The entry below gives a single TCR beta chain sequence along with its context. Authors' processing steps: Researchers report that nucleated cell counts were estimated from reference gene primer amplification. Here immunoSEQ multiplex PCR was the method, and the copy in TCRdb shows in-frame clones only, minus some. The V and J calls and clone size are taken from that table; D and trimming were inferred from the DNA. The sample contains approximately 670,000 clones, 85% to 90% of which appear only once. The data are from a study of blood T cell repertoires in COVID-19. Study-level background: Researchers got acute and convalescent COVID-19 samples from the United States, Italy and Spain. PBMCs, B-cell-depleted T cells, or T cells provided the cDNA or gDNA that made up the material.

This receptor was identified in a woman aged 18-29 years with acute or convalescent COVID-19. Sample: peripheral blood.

This chain's CDR3 is CASSFWGDSNQPQHF. CDR3 in DNA: TGTGCCAGCAGCTTCTGGGGAGATAGCAATCAGCCCCAGCATTTT. The chain carries TRBV13 and TRBJ1-5; unclear D gene. Germline CDR1 and CDR2: PRHDT and FYEKMQ (reference sequence). V gave up 3 bases and J gave up 0 bases, with 9 bases separating them. There are 15 residues in the CDR3.